The 20 T cell receptor beta chains presented below share a single source sample, sequenced in a study of T-cell memory formation after mild COVID-19. MiXCR was run by TCRdb on the 5' RACE reads, yielding one entry per CDR3 protein. The sample includes around 510,000 distinct CDR3 sequences, about 20% seen only once; the top ten take roughly 9.1%. The sample consisted of PBMCs or a T cell subset sorted from them (not recorded which). All receptors come from an adult woman who had mild COVID-19 (a few samples of this study predate the infection). Cell type and time point are not known.

V usage is TRBV5-4 and J usage is TRBJ1-1; a possible D gene is TRBD1 (6 bases). CDR1 and CDR2 from the germline V gene are SGHNT and YYREEE (reference sequence). V was cut by 0 bases and J by 0 bases, with 12 bases left in between. The CDR3 length is 16 residues. The CDR3 DNA sequence: TGTGCCAGCAGCTTGGAGGGGGGTGTACTGAACACTGAAGCTTTCTTT. Protein product: CASSLEGGVLNTEAFF.

This clonotype occurred a few times. This CDR3 reads CASSLDLGFPSSYEQYF. Here the CDR3 DNA reads TGCGCCAGCAGCTTGGATTTGGGCTTCCCGAGCTCCTACGAGCAGTACTTC. This chain connects TRBV5-1 to TRBJ2-7; D ambiguous. V was trimmed by 0 bases and J by 0 bases, leaving 16 bases between them. The germline V gene has CDR1 SGHRS and CDR2 YFSETQ. CDR3 length: 17 amino acids.

J is TRBJ2-5 and V is TRBV2, with 10 bases aligning to TRBD2. The CDR3 sequence is 15 residues long. Germline lookup yields CDR1 SNHLY and CDR2 FYNNEI. Germline trimming cut 6 bases from V and 5 bases from J; bases unmatched to any gene: 9. Here the CDR3 reads CASRGLARPGETQYF. The CDR3 nucleotides read TGTGCCAGCAGGGGACTAGCGAGACCTGGGGAGACCCAGTACTTC. Variable domain in full (rest from reference TRBV2 and TRBJ2-5): EPEVTQTPSHQVTQMGQEVILRCVPISNHLYFYWYRQILGQKVEFLVSFYNNEISEKSEIFDDQFSVERPDGSNFTLKIRSTKLEDSAMYFCASRGLARPGETQYFGPGTRLLVL.

V usage is TRBV24-1 and J usage is TRBJ2-1, with TRBD2 matching over 11 bases. Germline lookup yields CDR1 KGHDR and CDR2 SFDVKD. The CDR3 sequence is 17 residues long. Germline trimming cut 5 bases from V and 5 bases from J; bases unmatched to any gene: 10. CDR3 region: CATSAPVALAGDNEQFF. The CDR3 DNA sequence: TGTGCCACCAGTGCCCCCGTCGCACTAGCGGGAGACAATGAGCAGTTCTTC.

This clonotype was picked up many times. The rearrangement joins TRBV7-8 to TRBJ2-7, with no clear D. The germline V gene has CDR1 SGHVS and CDR2 FQNEAQ. There are 15 residues in the CDR3. Trimming shortened V by 5 bases and J by 0 bases, and 14 bases separated the two germline ends. The CDR3 is CASSPTGLYSYEQYF. CDR3 DNA sequence: TGTGCCAGCAGCCCTACCGGGCTATACTCCTACGAGCAGTACTTC.

The chain is built from TRBV6-5 and TRBJ2-1, with 8 bases identical to TRBD2. Germline assignment: CDR1 MNHEY and CDR2 SVGAGI. The CDR3 runs to 15 residues. The V and J ends lost 6 bases and 8 bases, in that order; junction bases with no gene match: 12. The CDR3 loop is CASRRSGGSSHEQFF. In DNA, the CDR3 is TGTGCCAGCAGGCGCTCGGGGGGGTCGTCCCATGAGCAGTTCTTC.

The sample holds one count of this clonotype. The J gene is TRBJ1-1, the V gene TRBV29-1, with D unclear. This CDR3 comprises 13 residues. Looked up from germline, CDR1 is SQVTM and CDR2 is ANQGSEA. Trimming removed 7 bases from V and 5 bases from J, with 17 bases in between. As DNA, the CDR3 is TGCAGCGCCTACGAGATAGGGAGGACTGAAGCTTTCTTT. Translating gives CSAYEIGRTEAFF.

The chain recombines TRBV6-5 with TRBJ2-2; a weak D match, TRBD2 (6 bases). This CDR3 has 15 residues. Trimming took 0 bases from V and 6 from J, leaving 11 bases between them. Germline CDR1 MNHEY, CDR2 SVGAGI. The CDR3 DNA is TGTGCCAGCAGTTACTCGTGGGAGCGGGCCGGGGAGCTGTTTTTT. Translating it yields CASSYSWERAGELFF.

The chain couples TRBV6-2 or TRBV6-3 to TRBJ2-1; D might be TRBD2 (5 bases). Germline CDR1 and CDR2: MNHEY and SVGEGT. This CDR3 has 13 residues. V lost 10 bases to trimming and J lost 9 bases, with 19 bases between them. The CDR3 region has the DNA TGTGCCAAAAACCGGACTGACTCTAGTGAGCAGTTCTTC. Translating gives CAKNRTDSSEQFF.

This clonotype was seen a handful of times. V usage is TRBV6-6 and J usage is TRBJ1-6, with a weak D call TRBD1 (6 bases). Germline V gives CDR1 MNHNY, CDR2 SVGAGI (reference sequence). Trimming removed 2 bases from V and 6 bases from J, with 20 bases in between. The CDR3 is 18 amino acids. CDR3 sequence reads: CASSYPPGAVHFNSPLHF. The CDR3 DNA sequence: TGTGCCAGCAGTTACCCTCCAGGGGCCGTTCACTTTAATTCACCCCTCCACTTT.

This clonotype was counted a single time. This chain links TRBV3-1 with TRBJ2-1; no definite D call. V lost 2 bases and J 10 bases, leaving 6 bases between the germline ends. Germline V gene lookup returns CDR1 LGHDT and CDR2 YNNKEL (reference sequence). This CDR3 has 11 amino acids. CDR3 nucleotides: TGTGCCAGCAGCCAATTATCGGAGCAGTTCTTC. This encodes CASSQLSEQFF.

The gene calls are TRBV4-1 and TRBJ2-1; D perhaps matches TRBD2 (5 bases). The V end lost 4 bases, the J end lost 8 bases, and 24 bases lay between the germline ends. In germline, CDR1 is MGHRA, CDR2 YSYEKL. The CDR3 has 17 residues. As DNA, the CDR3 is TGCGCCAGCAGCCCCGCAAGGCTCCGGACTCTTGTGGATGAGCAGTTCTTC. This translates into CASSPARLRTLVDEQFF.

This clonotype was observed a handful of times. This chain uses TRBV9 with TRBJ2-3, with no clear D. The CDR3 extends over 15 amino acids. Germline loops: CDR1 SGDLS, CDR2 YYNGEE. Trimming removed 0 bases at V and 0 bases at J, with 8 bases between. CDR3 region: CASSVGSQSTDTQYF. The DNA of the CDR3 is TGTGCCAGCAGCGTAGGTAGCCAAAGCACAGATACGCAGTATTTT.

This chain's CDR3 is CASSPRGRPGDQPQHF. The CDR3 nucleotides are TGTGCCAGCTCACCAAGGGGCAGGCCGGGTGATCAGCCCCAGCATTTT. The rearrangement uses TRBV18 and TRBJ1-5; tentatively, D is TRBD1 (5 bases). Trimming stripped 2 bases from V and 5 bases from J, with 16 bases between. Germline V CDR1 and CDR2: KGHSH, LQKENI. The CDR3 sequence is 16 residues long.

J is TRBJ2-1 and V is TRBV11-3; 8 bases fit TRBD2. The CDR3 runs to 15 residues. Germline CDR1 SGHNT, CDR2 YENEEA. Trimming at V came to 1 base and at J to 7 bases, leaving 6 bases not matched to a gene. CDR3 protein: CASSLVAGGQNEQFF. CDR3 sequence (DNA): TGTGCCAGCAGCTTAGTCGCGGGGGGCCAAAATGAGCAGTTCTTC.

The CDR3 DNA is TGTGCCACCAGTGAACGCACTATAAGGAATGAGCAGTTCTTC. It is translated as CATSERTIRNEQFF. This chain links TRBV24-1 with TRBJ2-1; D is uncertain. V was shortened by 4 bases and J by 7 bases, with 13 bases between the two germline ends. The CDR3 covers 14 residues. Germline V CDR1 and CDR2: KGHDR, SFDVKD.

This clonotype has only one observation. One base away lies a much larger clone, so this may be a sequencing read error. The V gene is TRBV5-1, the J gene TRBJ2-1, with D perhaps given as TRBD1 or TRBD2 (6 bases each). The CDR3 runs 13 residues. The germline V gene encodes CDR1 SGHRS and CDR2 YFSETQ. The V end lost 4 bases, the J end lost 8 bases, and 13 bases lay between the germline ends. In DNA form, the CDR3 reads TGCGCCAGCAGCGGAGGGGGGCAGGATGAGCAGTTCTTC. It encodes CASSGGGQDEQFF.

This clonotype was counted only a few times. CDR3 amino acids: CASSLGGRNSPLHF. The DNA for the CDR3 is TGTGCCAGCAGCTTAGGGGGTAGGAATTCACCCCTCCACTTT. The chain employs TRBV7-2 and TRBJ1-6; no firm D call. Trimming left V 1 base short and J 7 bases short, with 8 bases between. CDR1 is SGHTA and CDR2 is FQGNSA in the germline V gene. The CDR3 runs to 14 residues.

This clonotype occurred a few times. The genes are TRBV21-1 and TRBJ2-1; TRBD2 is taken as the D call from the table, unchecked against the DNA. TRBV21-1 is deemed a pseudogene. The CDR3 totals 17 residues. The DNA for the CDR3 is TGTGCCAGCAGCACCCCGCATTTAGAAGGAGCACACAATGAGCAGTTCTTC. Amino acids: CASSTPHLEGAHNEQFF.

The chain has TRBV29-1 and TRBJ1-5; D perhaps matches TRBD1 (5 bases). The V gene lost 6 bases and the J gene lost 2 bases, with 11 bases spanning the gap. CDR1 and CDR2 (germline): SQVTM, ANQGSEA. The CDR3 has 13 amino acids. In DNA, the CDR3 is TGCAGCGTCACCTGGGGGGGCAATCAGCCCCAGCATTTT. This translates into CSVTWGGNQPQHF.